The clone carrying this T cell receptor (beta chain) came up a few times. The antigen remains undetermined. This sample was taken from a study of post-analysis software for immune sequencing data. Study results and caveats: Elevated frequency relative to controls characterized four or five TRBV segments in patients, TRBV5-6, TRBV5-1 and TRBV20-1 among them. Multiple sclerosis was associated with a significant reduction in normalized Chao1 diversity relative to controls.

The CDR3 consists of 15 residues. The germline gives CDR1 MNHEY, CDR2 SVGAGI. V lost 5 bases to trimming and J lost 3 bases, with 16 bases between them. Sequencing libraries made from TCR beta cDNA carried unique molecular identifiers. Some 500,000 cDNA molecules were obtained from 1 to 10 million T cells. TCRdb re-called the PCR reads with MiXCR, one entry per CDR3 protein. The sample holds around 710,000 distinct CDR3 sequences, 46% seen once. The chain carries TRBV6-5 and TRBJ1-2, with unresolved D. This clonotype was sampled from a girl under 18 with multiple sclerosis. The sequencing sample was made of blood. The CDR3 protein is CASSPTSDWDYGYTF. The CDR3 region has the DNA TGTGCCAGCAGTCCAACTTCGGATTGGGACTATGGCTACACCTTC.